The 32 T cell receptor beta chains given below trace back to one sample, sequenced in a study of blood T cell repertoires in COVID-19. Method: immunoSEQ multiplex PCR; TCRdb's copy keeps in-frame clones and lacks some. The sample lists some 520,000 clones, roughly nine tenths occurring once. Source material: peripheral blood. These receptors came from a man younger than 35 with COVID-19, enrolled during active disease.

The chain joins TRBV12-5 to TRBJ2-7, with D possibly matching TRBD1 (6 bases). The CDR3 spans 13 residues. The germline gives CDR1 LGHNT, CDR2 FRNRAP. V was shortened by 1 base and J by 5 bases, with 9 bases between the two germline ends. CDR3 coding DNA: TGTGCTAGTGGTTTGGCGGCAGGGGACGAGCAGTACTTC. Protein: CASGLAAGDEQYF.

The gene calls are TRBV2 and TRBJ1-1; no clear D. The CDR3 spans 14 residues. Germline V CDR1 and CDR2: SNHLY, FYNNEI. The V end was cut by 4 bases, the J end by 0 bases, with 9 bases between. The CDR3: CASSANNMNTEAFF. The CDR3 bases are TGTGCCAGCAGTGCGAATAACATGAACACTGAAGCTTTCTTT.

The gene calls are TRBV6-1 and TRBJ2-1; the match to TRBD1 covers 9 bases. The V gene end was trimmed by 4 bases and the J gene end by 3 bases; junction bases not matched to a gene: 7. Per germline, CDR1 MNHNS and CDR2 SASEGT. CDR3 size: 16 residues. CDR3 sequence: CASSVDAGQGYNEQFF. Here the CDR3 DNA reads TGTGCCAGCAGTGTGGATGCGGGACAGGGCTACAATGAGCAGTTCTTC.

The V and J genes are TRBV6-5 and TRBJ1-5; maybe TRBD1 (6 bases). The CDR3 is 13 residues long. V lost 11 bases and J lost 3, with 14 bases in between. Looked up from germline, CDR1 is MNHEY and CDR2 is SVGAGI. The CDR3 is CAASAGDNQPQHF. In DNA, the CDR3 is TGTGCCGCGAGCGCAGGGGACAATCAGCCCCAGCATTTT.

This clone has only one observation. V gene TRBV15 combines with J gene TRBJ2-7, with 11 positions matching TRBD2. Germline V gene lookup returns CDR1 LNHNV and CDR2 YYDKDF (reference sequence). This CDR3 region has 17 residues. V lost 3 bases, J lost 2 bases, and 9 bases stayed unmatched. CDR3 amino acids: CATSREVTSGSTYEQYF. The CDR3 coding sequence is TGTGCCACCAGCAGGGAGGTTACTAGCGGGAGCACCTACGAGCAGTACTTC.

This chain joins TRBV2 and TRBJ2-2; 14 bases are shared with TRBD2. There are 15 residues in the CDR3. Looked up from germline, CDR1 is SNHLY and CDR2 is FYNNEI. Germline trimming cut 6 bases from V and 7 bases from J; bases unmatched to any gene: 4. In DNA, the CDR3 is TGTGCCAGCAGAGGACTAGCGGGGGGATTCGGGGAGCTGTTTTTT. The encoded protein is CASRGLAGGFGELFF.

The CDR3 here is CASSFSGGRRGGYTF. Written as DNA, the CDR3 is TGTGCCAGCAGTTTCAGTGGTGGACGAAGGGGCGGCTACACCTTC. V is TRBV27 and J is TRBJ1-2; possibly TRBD1 for D (5 bases). CDR1 is MNHEY, CDR2 SMNVEV, per germline (reference sequence). V was pared by 3 bases and J by 8 bases, with 19 bases between. The CDR3 length is 15 residues.

The chain has TRBV23-1 and TRBJ2-5, with a tentative D call TRBD1 (7 bases). TRBV23-1 is assigned to the ORF class and has an uncertain function. The CDR3 sequence is 21 residues long. V lost 1 base to trimming and J lost 4 bases, with 31 bases between them. The CDR3 region has the DNA TGCGCCAGCAGTCAATTATCAGGGGGGCCGCGGACCTTGGTTATTCGAGAGACCCAGTACTTC. Translating gives CASSQLSGGPRTLVIRETQYF.

The rearrangement joins TRBV2 to TRBJ1-2; 11 nucleotides match TRBD1. CDR3 length: 13 residues. J lost 8 bases, V lost 7 bases, and 6 bases had no gene match. Per germline, CDR1 SNHLY and CDR2 FYNNEI. The CDR3 sequence: CASTGQGAWGYTF. CDR3 nucleotide sequence: TGTGCCAGCACTGGACAGGGGGCATGGGGCTACACCTTC.

The J gene is TRBJ2-1, the V gene TRBV11-3; D not resolved. CDR1 SGHNT and CDR2 YENEEA come from the germline V gene. V was cut by 3 bases and J by 8 bases, with 11 bases left in between. This CDR3 has 13 amino acids. The CDR3, as DNA: TGTGCCAGCAGCTTCCCCCCCTCCTATGAGCAGTTCTTC. Protein sequence: CASSFPPSYEQFF.

J is TRBJ1-6 and V is TRBV2; 10 positions agree with TRBD1. CDR3 length: 15 amino acids. V dropped 6 bases and J dropped 9; count of bases not matched to a gene: 8. The germline V gene encodes CDR1 SNHLY and CDR2 FYNNEI. CDR3 sequence: CASRGGTGESSPLHF. The CDR3 coding sequence is TGTGCCAGCAGAGGAGGGACAGGGGAAAGTTCACCCCTCCACTTT.

The chain combines TRBV2 with TRBJ2-6; D remains unclear. The CDR3 has 14 residues. V lost 3 bases to trimming and J lost 2 bases, with 5 bases between them. CDR1 and CDR2 (germline): SNHLY, FYNNEI. The CDR3 reads CASSDSPGANVLTF. DNA of the CDR3: TGTGCCAGCAGTGACAGTCCTGGGGCCAACGTCCTGACTTTC.

This chain joins TRBV7-2 and TRBJ2-1; D is possibly TRBD2 (5 bases). The V gene's germline CDR1 is SGHTA and CDR2 FQGNSA. Trimming shortened V by 4 bases and J by 2 bases, and 15 bases separated the two germline ends. The CDR3 covers 16 residues. The CDR3 bases are TGTGCCAGCAGCTCCTACTCTAGCCCAGCCTACAATGAGCAGTTCTTC. Translating it yields CASSSYSSPAYNEQFF.

The J gene is TRBJ2-2, the V gene TRBV10-3; 9 nucleotides match TRBD2. The trim removed 7 bases at V and 5 bases at J, leaving 11 bases unmatched. This CDR3 comprises 16 residues. The germline V gene encodes CDR1 ENHRY and CDR2 SYGVKD. CDR3 sequence: CAITFTSGLRTGELFF. CDR3 coding DNA: TGTGCCATCACTTTCACTAGCGGGCTGAGAACCGGGGAGCTGTTTTTT.

The V gene is TRBV6-5, the J gene TRBJ2-7; 7 positions match TRBD1. The V segment lost 10 bases and the J segment 1 base; nucleotides outside the gene matches: 7. The CDR3 is 13 amino acids. Germline assignment: CDR1 MNHEY and CDR2 SVGAGI. The chain's CDR3 is CATGSGQSYEQYF. CDR3 DNA: TGTGCCACCGGATCGGGACAGTCCTACGAGCAGTACTTC.

The V and J genes are TRBV7-2 and TRBJ1-5; 7 positions match TRBD1. Germline V gives CDR1 SGHTA, CDR2 FQGNSA. V shed 5 bases, J shed 3 bases, and the junction held 10 bases outside the gene matches. This CDR3 is built from 16 residues. Here the CDR3 reads CASSRTGEAYNQPQHF. CDR3 bases: TGTGCCAGCAGCCGCACAGGGGAGGCCTACAATCAGCCCCAGCATTTT.

V is TRBV11-2 and J is TRBJ1-6; no clear D gene. Germline loops: CDR1 SGHAT, CDR2 FQNNGV. CDR3 size: 13 residues. With 2 bases removed from V and 6 bases from J, the gap between germline ends came to 5 bases. DNA of the CDR3: TGTGCCAGCAGCTTATCCCTTAATTCACCCCTCCACTTT. This encodes CASSLSLNSPLHF.

The rearrangement links TRBV5-1 to TRBJ1-2; the match to TRBD1 covers 7 bases. Germline CDR1 is SGHRS and CDR2 is YFSETQ. The length of the CDR3 is 12 residues. The trim removed 4 bases at V and 8 bases at J, leaving 5 bases unmatched. CDR3 amino acids: CASSETGQGYTF. The CDR3 DNA reads as TGCGCCAGCAGCGAGACAGGGCAAGGCTACACCTTC.

The chain employs TRBV19 and TRBJ2-7, with 7 bases fitting TRBD2. Germline values: CDR1 LNHDA, CDR2 SQIVND (reference sequence). Trimming took 2 bases from V and 0 from J; bases not matched to a gene: 7. The CDR3 is 16 amino acids. The CDR3 coding sequence is TGTGCCAGTAGTATAAGTGGTAGCGGGTTCTCCTACGAGCAGTACTTC. Translated: CASSISGSGFSYEQYF.

V and J are TRBV27 and TRBJ2-7; 10 bases line up with TRBD2. This CDR3 comprises 17 residues. V trimming: 4 bases; J trimming: 4 bases; junction bases outside the gene matches: 13. Germline V CDR1 and CDR2: MNHEY, SMNVEV (reference sequence). The CDR3 sequence is CASSSPDYSGRWYEQYF. The CDR3 DNA reads as TGTGCCAGCAGTTCACCCGACTATAGCGGGAGGTGGTACGAGCAGTACTTC.

The chain recombines TRBV6-1 with TRBJ1-1; D is unclear. Per the germline V gene, CDR1 is MNHNS and CDR2 is SASEGT. Trimming pared 2 bases from V and 8 bases from J, leaving 9 bases between. The CDR3 has 12 amino acids. The CDR3 protein is CASSESVTEAFF. For the CDR3, the DNA is TGTGCCAGCAGTGAATCAGTGACAGAAGCTTTCTTT.

V gene TRBV6-1 combines with J gene TRBJ2-7, with 10 bases lining up with TRBD1. Germline assignment: CDR1 MNHNS and CDR2 SASEGT. Germline trimming cut 2 bases from V and 2 bases from J; bases unmatched to any gene: 6. The CDR3 contains 16 residues. The CDR3: CASSEIFGTGAYEQYF. DNA for the CDR3: TGTGCCAGCAGTGAAATCTTTGGGACAGGGGCCTACGAGCAGTACTTC.

The gene calls are TRBV20-1 and TRBJ1-3; no firm D call. This CDR3 region has 13 residues. The V end was cut by 6 bases, the J end by 1 base, with 10 bases between. CDR1 is DFQATT, CDR2 SNEGSKA, per germline (reference sequence). The CDR3 DNA sequence: TGCAGTGCGAGTACCGGGTCTGGAAACACCATATATTTT. Protein: CSASTGSGNTIYF.

The CDR3 nucleotides read TGTGCCTGGGAGAGACAGGGAAACACTGAAGCTTTCTTT. Translated, it gives CAWERQGNTEAFF. This chain connects TRBV30 to TRBJ1-1; 7 positions agree with TRBD1. The CDR3 runs 13 residues. In germline, CDR1 is GTSNPN, CDR2 SVGIG (reference sequence). J was trimmed by 2 bases and V by 5 bases; bases with no gene match: 5.

The chain has TRBV25-1 and TRBJ1-4; tentative D call: TRBD1 (6 bases). CDR3 size: 14 residues. V was clipped by 3 bases and J by 6 bases, with 11 bases between them. Germline assignment: CDR1 MGHDK and CDR2 SYGVNS. CDR3 in amino acids: CASSDPNRDEKLFF. The CDR3 DNA reads as TGTGCCAGCAGTGATCCAAACAGGGATGAAAAACTGTTTTTT.

The CDR3 reads CARSLPGQGISHSGNTIYF. CDR3 coding DNA: TGTGCCAGAAGTCTGCCGGGACAGGGTATATCCCACTCTGGAAACACCATATATTTT. The chain employs TRBV5-3 and TRBJ1-3, with 9 positions matching TRBD1. TRBV5-3 is given ORF status, its function remaining uncertain. The V gene end was trimmed by 5 bases and the J gene end by 0 bases; junction bases not matched to a gene: 15. The CDR3 runs 19 residues.

Only a few counts were recorded for this clone. This chain links TRBV5-1 with TRBJ2-5; TRBD1 agrees at 11 bases. Germline-derived CDR1 and CDR2 are SGHRS and YFSETQ. CDR3 length equals 14 residues. Trimming cost V 4 bases and J 3 bases; bases outside gene matches: 2. CDR3 amino acids: CASSMGQGEETQYF. As DNA, the CDR3 is TGCGCCAGCAGCATGGGACAGGGGGAAGAGACCCAGTACTTC. The full variable domain, rest sourced from reference TRBV5-1 and TRBJ2-5, is KAGVTQTPRYLIKTRGQQVTLSCSPISGHRSVSWYQQTPGQGLQFLFEYFSETQRNKGNFPGRFSGRQFSNSRSEMNVSTLELGDSALYLCASSMGQGEETQYFGPGTRLLVL.

This chain connects TRBV19 to TRBJ1-4, with a tentative D call TRBD1 (5 bases). V gave up 7 bases and J gave up 7 bases, with 16 bases separating them. Germline V gene data show CDR1 as LNHDA and CDR2 as SQIVND (reference sequence). The CDR3 is made up of 14 amino acids. CDR3: CASNPGGVAEKLFF. The DNA for the CDR3 is TGTGCCAGTAACCCGGGGGGGGTGGCTGAAAAACTGTTTTTT.

This clone was observed once. This chain uses TRBV4-1 with TRBJ2-1; 11 bases line up with TRBD2. The CDR3 contains 19 residues. V shed 0 bases and J 5 bases; nucleotides not matched to a gene: 12. Germline V gene lookup returns CDR1 MGHRA and CDR2 YSYEKL. The chain's CDR3 is CASSQDHPSTSGVNNEQFF. For the CDR3, the DNA is TGCGCCAGCAGCCAAGATCACCCCTCGACTAGCGGGGTAAACAATGAGCAGTTCTTC.

The gene calls are TRBV14 and TRBJ1-2; D not certain. V was clipped by 3 bases and J by 8 bases, with 10 bases between them. CDR1 and CDR2 from the germline V gene are SGHDN and FVKESK. The CDR3 sequence is 12 residues long. CDR3 sequence reads: CASSHGGWGYTF. CDR3 in DNA: TGTGCCAGCAGCCATGGAGGTTGGGGCTACACCTTC.

V and J are TRBV9 and TRBJ2-3; 7 nucleotides match TRBD2. CDR1 is SGDLS, CDR2 YYNGEE, per germline. The V segment lost 1 base and the J segment 6 bases; nucleotides outside the gene matches: 8. The CDR3 is made up of 15 amino acids. The CDR3 here is CASSVTGGGGDTQYF. CDR3 sequence (DNA): TGTGCCAGCAGCGTAACAGGCGGGGGAGGGGATACGCAGTATTTT.

The chain joins TRBV5-8 to TRBJ1-6; D may be TRBD1 (5 bases). The V gene's germline CDR1 is SGHTS and CDR2 YDEGEE. The CDR3 is made up of 12 amino acids. Trimming shortened V by 2 bases and J by 17 bases, and 14 bases separated the two germline ends. CDR3 protein: CASSFNQGRVHF. The CDR3 DNA sequence: TGTGCCAGCAGCTTTAATCAGGGAAGAGTCCACTTT. Drawing the rest from reference TRBV5-8 and TRBJ1-6, the complete variable domain is EAGVTQSPTHLIKTRGQQATLRCSPISGHTSVYWYQQALGLGLQFLLWYDEGEERNRGNFPPRFSGRQFPNYSSELNVNALELEDSALYLCASSFNQGRVHFGNGTRLTVT.